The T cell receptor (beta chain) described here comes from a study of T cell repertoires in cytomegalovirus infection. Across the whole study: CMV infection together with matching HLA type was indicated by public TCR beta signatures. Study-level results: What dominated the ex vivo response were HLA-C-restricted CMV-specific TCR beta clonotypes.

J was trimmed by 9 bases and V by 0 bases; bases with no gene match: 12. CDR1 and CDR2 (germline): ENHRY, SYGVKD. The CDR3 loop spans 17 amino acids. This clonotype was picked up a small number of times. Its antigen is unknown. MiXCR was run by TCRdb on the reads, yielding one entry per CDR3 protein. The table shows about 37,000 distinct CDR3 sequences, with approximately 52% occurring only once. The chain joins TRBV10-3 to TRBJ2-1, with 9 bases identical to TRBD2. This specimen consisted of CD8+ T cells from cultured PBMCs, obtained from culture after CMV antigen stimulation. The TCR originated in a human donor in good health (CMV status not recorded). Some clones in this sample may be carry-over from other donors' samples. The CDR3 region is CAISESTRLAEGPEQFF. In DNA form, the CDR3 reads TGTGCCATCAGTGAGTCGACTCGACTAGCGGAGGGCCCTGAGCAGTTCTTC.